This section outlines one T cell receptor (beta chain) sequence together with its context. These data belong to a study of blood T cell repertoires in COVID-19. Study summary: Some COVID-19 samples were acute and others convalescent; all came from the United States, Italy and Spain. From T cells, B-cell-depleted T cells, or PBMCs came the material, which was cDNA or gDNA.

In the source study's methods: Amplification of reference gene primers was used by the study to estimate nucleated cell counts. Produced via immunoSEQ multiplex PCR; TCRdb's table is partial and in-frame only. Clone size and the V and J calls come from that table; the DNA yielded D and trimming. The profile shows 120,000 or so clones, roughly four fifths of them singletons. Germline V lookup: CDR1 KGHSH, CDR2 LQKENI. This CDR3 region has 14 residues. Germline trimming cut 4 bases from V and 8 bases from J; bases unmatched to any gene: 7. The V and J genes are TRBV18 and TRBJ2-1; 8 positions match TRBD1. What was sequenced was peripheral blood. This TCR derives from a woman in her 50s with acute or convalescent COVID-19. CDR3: CASSQVSGGDEQFF. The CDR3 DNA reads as TGTGCCAGCTCACAAGTATCAGGGGGCGATGAGCAGTTCTTC.